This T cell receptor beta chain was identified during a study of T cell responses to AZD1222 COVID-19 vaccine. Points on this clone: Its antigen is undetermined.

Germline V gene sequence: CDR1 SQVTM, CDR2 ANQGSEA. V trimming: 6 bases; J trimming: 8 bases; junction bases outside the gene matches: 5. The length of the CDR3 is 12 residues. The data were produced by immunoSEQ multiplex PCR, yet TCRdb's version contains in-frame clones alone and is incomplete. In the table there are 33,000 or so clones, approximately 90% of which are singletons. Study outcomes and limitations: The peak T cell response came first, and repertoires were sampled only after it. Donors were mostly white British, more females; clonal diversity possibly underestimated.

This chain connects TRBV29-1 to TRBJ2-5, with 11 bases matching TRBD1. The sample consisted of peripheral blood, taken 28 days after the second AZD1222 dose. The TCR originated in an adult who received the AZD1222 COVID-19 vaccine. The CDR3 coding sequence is TGCAGCGTCAGGGGACAGGGGGATACCCAGTACTTC. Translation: CSVRGQGDTQYF.